Sequencing of this T cell receptor beta chain was carried out in a study of cytomegalovirus exposure and HLA in healthy donors (dated by TCRdb to between 2016 and 2019). For the study in its entirety: An earlier analysis of around 600 of the donors reported 250 to 300 Gb of sequence data and approximately 110 million unique TCR beta sequences from about 180 million T cells. HLA typing included class I and class II loci at four-digit resolution. In an earlier analysis of about 590 of the donors, high-throughput TCR beta sequencing was used to judge whether each TCR beta V gene segment behaved as functional or pseudogenic. In the later analysis, no new phenotypic data were used to find candidate immune exposures; instead, reliance was placed on TCR beta sequences and their occurrence across donors. Donor age, sex, ethnicity and CMV serostatus were compiled alongside the repertoire data. The aim of the study was to test whether cataloging public T cell receptors could identify signatures of past pathogen exposure. Among the roughly 400 genotyped donors, approximately 82% belonged to the genetic ancestry cluster associated with self-reported Caucasian donors. Every discovery cohort repertoire had been produced on one sequencing platform. The study combined high-throughput TCR immunosequencing, statistical association of individual TCRs with disease status, and machine learning to predict cytomegalovirus infection status. Besides the first cohort of around 700 subjects, a separate validation cohort made up of 120 different subjects was used. A later analysis re-analyzed previously published TCR beta repertoires from hundreds of donors and added high-resolution HLA genotyping to study TCR occurrence patterns. Roughly 300 gigabases of sequencing data and around 85 million unique TCR sequences made up an early release that covered approximately 700 HLA-typed donors. A later genetic analysis took genome-wide SNP genotypes for 398 of the 666 donors and used that subset as a discovery cohort. Across some 400 genotyped donors of the cohort, an average of about 200,000 unique TCR beta nucleotide sequences per donor were sequenced, and roughly a sixth of those sequences were non-productive. The study used immunosequencing to profile the T cell repertoires of around 600 subjects and linked those repertoires to cytomegalovirus serostatus. Because of strong linkage in the cohort, 4 to 6 DR-DQ haplotypes were treated as single units for association and clustering. Typing coverage differed by locus: A, B, C, DRB1 and DQB1 were typed in roughly 620-630 donors, DQA1 in 500 to 550, DPA1 in some 600, and DPB1 in approximately 450.

This clone was observed once. Its antigen is not yet known. No base-level quality is on record; no much larger clone is a single base apart. The cohort consisted of 600 to 700 healthy bone marrow donors. At the time of sampling, all cohort members were nominally healthy, though unrecorded immune exposures were likely present. The donor was CMV seropositive and was included in the group of 290 or so seropositive cohort members. Every donor gave a peripheral blood sample, and the peripheral blood mononuclear cells from that sample were used for TCR beta sequencing. Genomic DNA was extracted from the blood cell samples with the Qiagen DNeasy Blood Extraction Kit. Study-level results and caveats: In a later analysis, several top co-occurrence clusters were reported to appear linked to parvovirus B19, influenza, CMV and Epstein-Barr virus. While some public TCRs were present in many individuals, most TCR sequences turned up only very rarely across donors. Because counts were too low, seventeen rarely observed V segments, including chromosome 9 orphons, were excluded from the earlier analysis of around 590 of the donors. According to a later analysis, TCR association rates differed among HLA loci, with DRB1 alleles showing the most associated TCRs and HLA-C alleles showing the fewest. An association between a missense DCLRE1C variant and V-gene and J-gene trimming of TCR beta chains was found in a later genetic analysis and replicated in an independent cohort. Strong co-occurrence of HLA alleles, especially DR and DQ, made assigning TCR associations to individual alleles difficult. A later analysis found that most CMV-associated TCR beta chains appeared HLA-restricted, with HLA associations seemingly driven largely by CMV exposure. A later analysis found that HLA-associated TCR beta chains were more clonally expanded and had lower generation probabilities than equally common non-associated chains. A later genetic analysis reported fewer N-insertions in productive TCRs among donors in an Asian-associated ancestry cluster than the roughly 700-donor mean. Presence/absence analyses assumed roughly uniform sequencing depth across donors, an assumption that may not hold. A further reported finding was that TCR beta sequences accurately predicted the HLA-A and HLA-B alleles for most subjects in the first cohort. A later analysis associated 16,951 TCR beta sequences with specific HLA alleles at a false discovery rate of 0.05. Some IMGT-functional V segments, including TRBV6-2 and TRBV6-3, could not be told apart with the 87-base-pair reads, so those segments were excluded. For the cohort, immune exposure information was limited to CMV serostatus. In this cohort, only TCR beta chains were sequenced, and detectable features were limited by the absence of alpha or paired-chain data. According to the authors, the approach could potentially be generalized to other disease states and immunological phenotypes. Three of the identified cytomegalovirus-associated TCR beta chains were confirmed in vitro to be specific for cytomegalovirus antigens. In an earlier analysis of 450 to 750 of the donors, most TCR beta V segments appeared in productive rearrangements about 87% or about 30% of the time, broadly matching IMGT annotations. Cytomegalovirus status was reported to be diagnosed by the classifier with high specificity and sensitivity in both the original and validation cohorts. A cluster of highly shared sequence variants was judged likely to represent a technical artifact of the sequencing pipeline. Linkage disequilibrium might explain the correlated functional status among segregating V segments, but an unknown experimental factor could not be ruled out. The study listed around 160 TCR beta chains as associated with cytomegalovirus. Because HLA typing was missing for some donors at each locus, association tests included only the typed subset.

Preparation of the library involved the immunoSEQ multiplex PCR assay. A mixture of 60 forward primers for TCR Vbeta segments and 13 reverse primers for TCR Jbeta segments was used in the multiplex PCR. Amplification of the CDR3 region of rearranged TCR beta genes was performed with a multiplex PCR assay on genomic DNA. Amplified TCR beta libraries were sequenced as 87-base-pair reads on the Illumina HiSeq System. The study's processing was this. A later analysis tallied roughly 76 million unique TCR beta chains across the 666 repertoires, and around 10 million of those chains were shared by two or more donors. Raw reads were error-corrected and collapsed into unique sequences by a nearest-neighbor algorithm in which closely related sequences were merged to remove PCR and sequencing errors. Alignment of CDR3 sequences to IMGT reference sequences was used to assign V, D and J gene segments. For a sequence to be retained, at least a six-nucleotide match to both a V gene segment and a J gene segment was required. Rearrangements were called productive when the CDR3 lacked stop codons and stayed in frame with V and J; all others were non-productive. CDR3 was defined by IMGT convention, running from the second conserved V-encoded cysteine to the conserved J-encoded phenylalanine. Sequences without an unambiguous match to a single V gene segment were excluded from the earlier analysis of several hundred of the donors. An earlier analysis of under 750 of the donors called V segments functional above 56.7% productive rearrangements and segregating when the between-donor standard deviation exceeded 5%. A statistical classification framework was built for diagnosing cytomegalovirus status from the catalog of TCR beta chain sequences. A later analysis assigned V and J genes by comparing TCR nucleotide sequences with IMGT/GENE-DB human TR gene sequences. Using the TCRdist pipeline, a later analysis assigned CDR3 sequences along with most-parsimonious VDJ recombination scenarios. In a later analysis, each TCR beta chain was defined by its CDR3 amino acid sequence together with its V-gene family, and reads without a unique V-gene family were excluded. As a way to deal with suspected cross-contamination and a sequencing artifact, a later analysis dropped under 600 nucleotide sequences that were highly shared and had low generation probability. For each public chain, a later analysis derived a clonal expansion index from normalized ranks of inferred template counts within each repertoire. A later analysis computed generation probabilities with a VDJ recombination model fitted to out-of-frame rearrangements, and checked the results against IGoR. A later analysis scored TCR-TCR, TCR-HLA and TCR-CMV co-occurrence with hypergeometric tests, applying a repertoire-size bias correction to TCR pairs. To estimate false discovery rates, a later analysis permuted the HLA or CMV assignments 20 times. In a later analysis, co-occurring TCRs were grouped using DBSCAN, and TCRdist sequence similarity was added for clustering within HLA-allele-positive subsets. Repertoires with fewer than 30,000 or more than 120,000 public chains, plus five repertoires with anomalous nucleotide sharing, were excluded from co-occurrence clustering. TCRdb provides this immuneACCESS table in a form limited to in-frame rearrangements. Some clones are lacking; in checked studies, under half of them reflect an unresolved V gene, and why the rest are absent is not known. V, J and clone size are those of that table, while D and trimming were read from the DNA. In all, the sample holds around 150,000 clones, and about 80% of those were seen once. The ten largest account for 11% to 15% of the sample.

The cysteine opens and the phenylalanine closes a CDR3 of 12 amino acids. The retained sequence is limited to the CDR3, 36 bases, with the frame set at the first base. As encoded in the germline V gene, CDR1 is SGHDT while CDR2 is YYEEEE. V and J lose 4 bases and 10 bases, and a span of 14 bases separates them. The sample was PBMCs. The rearranged chain carries TRBV5-6 and TRBJ1-2; the D gene cannot be resolved reliably. The source of this sequence is a man between 45 and 60 years old in good health and CMV-seropositive. The DNA sequence follows: TGTGCCAGCAGCGTGGGTACAGTGAACTACACCTTC. Translated, it gives CASSVGTVNYTF.